The present T cell receptor beta chain was sequenced within a study of neurological immune-mediated disorders. Study-wide results and caveats: The study found the most TCR clonal expansion in HTLV-1-associated myelopathy and the least in multiple sclerosis, below healthy controls.

Time point of the sample: longitudinal time-point 3. Serving as healthy controls were blood bank volunteers based in Maryland, USA. A 10-nucleotide random UMI tagged transcripts in template-switch 5'RACE cDNA synthesis. The output of every sequencing run, over 160 million TCR-beta sequences, came from 15-18 subjects. In TCRdb, the 5' RACE reads were re-called with MiXCR into one record per CDR3 protein. Of approximately 45,000 distinct CDR3 sequences in the sample, 13% were seen once. This clonotype was detected many times. Its matching antigen is unknown. The sequence was collected from a man in his thirties or forties in good health. The sequencing input was PBMCs.

The CDR3, as DNA: TGCAGCGTTGAACACAGGGCTAGCACAGATACGCAGTATTTT. Translating gives CSVEHRASTDTQYF. The genes are TRBV29-1 and TRBJ2-3, with a weak D call TRBD1 (6 bases). CDR1 is SQVTM, CDR2 ANQGSEA, per germline. CDR3 size: 14 residues. Trimming shortened V by 2 bases and J by 0 bases, and 9 bases separated the two germline ends.